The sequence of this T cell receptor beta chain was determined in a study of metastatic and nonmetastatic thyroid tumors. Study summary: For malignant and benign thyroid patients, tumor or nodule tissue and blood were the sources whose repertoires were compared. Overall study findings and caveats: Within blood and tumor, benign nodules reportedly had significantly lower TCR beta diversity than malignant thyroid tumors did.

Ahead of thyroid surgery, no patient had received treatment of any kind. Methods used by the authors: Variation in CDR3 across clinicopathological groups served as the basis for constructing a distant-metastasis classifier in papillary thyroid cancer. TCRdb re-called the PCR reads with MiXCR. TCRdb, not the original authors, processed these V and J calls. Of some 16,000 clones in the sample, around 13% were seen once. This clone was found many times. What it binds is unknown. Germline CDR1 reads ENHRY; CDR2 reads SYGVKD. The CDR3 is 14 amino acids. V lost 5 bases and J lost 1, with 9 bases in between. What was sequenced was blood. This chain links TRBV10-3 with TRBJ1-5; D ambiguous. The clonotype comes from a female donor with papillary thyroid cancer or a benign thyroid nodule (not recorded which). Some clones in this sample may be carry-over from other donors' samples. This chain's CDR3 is CAISPDGSNQPQHF. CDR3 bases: TGTGCCATCAGTCCGGACGGAAGCAATCAGCCCCAGCATTTT.